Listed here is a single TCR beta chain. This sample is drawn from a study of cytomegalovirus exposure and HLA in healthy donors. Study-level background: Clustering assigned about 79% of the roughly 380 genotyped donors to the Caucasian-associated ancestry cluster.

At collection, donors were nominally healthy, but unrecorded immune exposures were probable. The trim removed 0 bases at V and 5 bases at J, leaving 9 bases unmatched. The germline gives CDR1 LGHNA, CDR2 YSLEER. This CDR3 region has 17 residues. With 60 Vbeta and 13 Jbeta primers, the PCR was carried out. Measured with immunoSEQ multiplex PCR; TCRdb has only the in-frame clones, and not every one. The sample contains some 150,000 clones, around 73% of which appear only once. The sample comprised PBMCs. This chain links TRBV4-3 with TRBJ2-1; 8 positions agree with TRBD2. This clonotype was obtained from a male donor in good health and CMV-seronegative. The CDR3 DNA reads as TGCGCCAGCAGCCAAGATGGGTCGGGGGGGCTCAACAATGAGCAGTTCTTC. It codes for CASSQDGSGGLNNEQFF.